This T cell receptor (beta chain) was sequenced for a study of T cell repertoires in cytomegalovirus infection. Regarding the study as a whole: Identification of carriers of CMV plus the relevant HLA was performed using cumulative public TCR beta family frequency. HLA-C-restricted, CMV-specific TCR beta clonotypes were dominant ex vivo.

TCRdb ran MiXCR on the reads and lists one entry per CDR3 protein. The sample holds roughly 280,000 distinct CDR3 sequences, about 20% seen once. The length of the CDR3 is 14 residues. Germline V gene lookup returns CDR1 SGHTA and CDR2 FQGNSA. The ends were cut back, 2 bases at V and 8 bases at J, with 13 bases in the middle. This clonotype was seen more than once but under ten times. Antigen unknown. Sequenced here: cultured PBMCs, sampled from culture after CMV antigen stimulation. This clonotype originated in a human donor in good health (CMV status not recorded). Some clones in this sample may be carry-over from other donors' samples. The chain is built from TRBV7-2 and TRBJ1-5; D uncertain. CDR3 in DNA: TGTGCCAGCAGCTTATTTACCCGGGCTGAGCCCCAGCATTTT. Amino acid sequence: CASSLFTRAEPQHF.